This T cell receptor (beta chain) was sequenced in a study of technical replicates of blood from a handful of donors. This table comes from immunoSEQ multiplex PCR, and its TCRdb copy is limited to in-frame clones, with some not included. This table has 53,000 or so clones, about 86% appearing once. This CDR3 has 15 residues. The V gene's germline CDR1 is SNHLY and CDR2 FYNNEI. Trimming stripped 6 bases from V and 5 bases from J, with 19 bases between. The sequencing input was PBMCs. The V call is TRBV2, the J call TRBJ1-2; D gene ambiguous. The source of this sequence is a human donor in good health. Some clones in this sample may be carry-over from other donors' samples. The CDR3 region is CASRNIWAKLYGYTF. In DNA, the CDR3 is TGTGCCAGCAGAAACATCTGGGCCAAATTATATGGCTACACCTTC.